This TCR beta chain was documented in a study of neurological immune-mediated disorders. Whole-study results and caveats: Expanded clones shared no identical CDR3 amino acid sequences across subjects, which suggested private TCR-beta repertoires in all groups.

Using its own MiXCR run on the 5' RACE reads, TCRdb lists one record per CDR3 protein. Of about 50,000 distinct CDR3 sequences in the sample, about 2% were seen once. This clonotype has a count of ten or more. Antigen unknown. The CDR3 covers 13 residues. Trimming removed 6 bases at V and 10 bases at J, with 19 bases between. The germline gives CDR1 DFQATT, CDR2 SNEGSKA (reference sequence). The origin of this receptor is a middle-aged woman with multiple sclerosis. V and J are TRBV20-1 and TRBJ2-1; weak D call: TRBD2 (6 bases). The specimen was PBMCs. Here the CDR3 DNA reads TGCAGTGCCCCACCTGCAGGCGGGGAAGAGCAGTTCTTC. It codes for CSAPPAGGEEQFF.